Following are 4 T cell receptor beta chains from one sample sequenced in a study of graft-versus-host responses after intestinal transplantation. Data came from immunoSEQ multiplex PCR; TCRdb stores just in-frame clones and leaves some out. The data hold nearly 90,000 clones, with over 80% observed a single time. Their antigens are not known. The specimen was unstimulated CD8+ T cells sorted from spleen or lymph node cells, collected before intestinal transplant. Every receptor here comes from a human donor who received an intestinal transplant.

The chain employs TRBV10-1 and TRBJ2-3; 7 bases line up with TRBD1. Germline V gene data show CDR1 as WNHNN and CDR2 as SYGVQD (reference sequence). Unmatched junction bases numbered 6, after V lost 2 bases and J lost 4 bases. CDR3 length: 15 amino acids. CDR3 loop: CASSEETGQSDTQYF. CDR3 in DNA: TGCGCCAGCAGTGAGGAGACAGGGCAGTCAGATACGCAGTATTTT.

This chain joins TRBV27 and TRBJ1-2; maybe TRBD1 (5 bases). CDR1 and CDR2 (germline): MNHEY, SMNVEV (reference sequence). The CDR3 runs to 13 residues. The V gene lost 5 bases and the J gene lost 5 bases, with 12 bases spanning the gap. CDR3 residues: CASSPGTVYGYTF. CDR3 DNA sequence: TGTGCCAGCAGTCCGGGGACGGTGTATGGCTACACCTTC.

V gene TRBV27 combines with J gene TRBJ2-3; 8 bases are shared with TRBD2. The CDR3 extends over 15 amino acids. The V and J ends lost 6 bases and 4 bases, in that order; junction bases with no gene match: 9. Germline V gene sequence: CDR1 MNHEY, CDR2 SMNVEV (reference sequence). The CDR3 region is CASSLSGSGSDTQYF. In DNA form, the CDR3 reads TGTGCCAGCAGCCTGAGCGGGAGTGGGTCAGATACGCAGTATTTT.

The J gene is TRBJ2-5, the V gene TRBV7-3; 9 nucleotides match TRBD2. This CDR3 is 14 amino acids long. The V gene end was trimmed by 1 base and the J gene end by 5 bases; junction bases not matched to a gene: 2. The germline gives CDR1 SGHTA, CDR2 FQGTGA. In DNA, the CDR3 is TGTGCCAGCAGCTTAAGCGGGGGGGCCGAGACCCAGTACTTC. As protein: CASSLSGGAETQYF.